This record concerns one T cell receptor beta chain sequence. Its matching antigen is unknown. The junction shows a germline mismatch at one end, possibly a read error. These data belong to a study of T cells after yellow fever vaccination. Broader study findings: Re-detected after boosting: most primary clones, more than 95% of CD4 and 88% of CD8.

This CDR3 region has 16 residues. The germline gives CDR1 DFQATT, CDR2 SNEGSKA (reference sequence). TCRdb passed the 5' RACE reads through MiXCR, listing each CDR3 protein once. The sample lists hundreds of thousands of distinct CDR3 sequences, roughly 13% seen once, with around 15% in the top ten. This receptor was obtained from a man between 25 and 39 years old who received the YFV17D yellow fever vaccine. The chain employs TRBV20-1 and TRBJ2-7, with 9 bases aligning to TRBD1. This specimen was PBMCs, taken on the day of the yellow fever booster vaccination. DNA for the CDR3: TGCTGTGCTAGAGAACTTAATACAGGGGGCGGGTACGAGCAGTACTTC. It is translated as CCARELNTGGGYEQYF.